What follows describes a single TCR beta chain. Per germline, CDR1 SGHTA and CDR2 FQGNSA. The CDR3 extends over 14 amino acids. Trimming cost V 4 bases and J 3 bases, with 13 bases left between them. This entry belongs to a study of response to subunit inactivated influenza vaccine. TCRdb processed the RT-PCR reads anew with MiXCR; each CDR3 protein has one entry. The table has about 540,000 distinct CDR3 sequences, around 21% seen once; the top ten hold under 3.5%. These records were also assigned to another study, of T cells expressing NK-cell markers. That work adds: A 5'RACE template switching approach incorporating UMIs was used to make TCR beta cDNA.

The receptor comes from a man aged 50 to 60 who received an inactivated influenza vaccine. The source was CD4+ T cells sorted from PBMCs, collected 11 to 12 days after vaccination. The chain is built from TRBV7-2 and TRBJ2-7; D is uncertain. The CDR3 region is CASSSLPSLYEQYF. Here the CDR3 DNA reads TGTGCCAGCAGCTCACTACCTTCCCTCTACGAGCAGTACTTC.